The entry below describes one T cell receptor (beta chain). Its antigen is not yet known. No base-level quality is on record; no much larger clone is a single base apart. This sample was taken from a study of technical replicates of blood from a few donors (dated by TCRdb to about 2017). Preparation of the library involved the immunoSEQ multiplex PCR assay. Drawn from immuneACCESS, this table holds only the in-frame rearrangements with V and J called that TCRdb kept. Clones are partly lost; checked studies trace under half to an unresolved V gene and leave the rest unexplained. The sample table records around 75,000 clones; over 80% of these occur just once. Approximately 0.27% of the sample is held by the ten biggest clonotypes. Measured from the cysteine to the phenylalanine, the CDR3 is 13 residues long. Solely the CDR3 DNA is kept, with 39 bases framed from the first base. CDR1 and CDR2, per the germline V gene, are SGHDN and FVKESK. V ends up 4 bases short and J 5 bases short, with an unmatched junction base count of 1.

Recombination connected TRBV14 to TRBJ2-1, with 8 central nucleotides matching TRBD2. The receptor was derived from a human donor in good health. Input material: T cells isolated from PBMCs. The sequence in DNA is TGTGCCAGCAGCCCGGGACTAGACAATGAGCAGTTCTTC. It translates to CASSPGLDNEQFF.